This T cell receptor beta chain was found in a study of blood T cell repertoires in COVID-19. A Seattle source enrolled patients during active infection and followed them longitudinally. Libraries were prepared by immunoSEQ multiplex PCR; TCRdb keeps only in-frame clonotypes and omits some of them. The sample records fewer than 350,000 clones, roughly 87% being singletons. Comment on this clone: At the DNA level, this CDR3 is encoded by other sequences in the same sample as well.

Per germline, CDR1 SGHNT and CDR2 YYREEE (reference sequence). The CDR3 covers 13 residues. The V end was cut by 0 bases, the J end by 0 bases, with 4 bases between. Sequencing was carried out using peripheral blood. The rearrangement links TRBV5-4 to TRBJ2-7, with unresolved D. This clonotype was sampled from a man under 40 with COVID-19, enrolled during active disease. CDR3 in amino acids: CASSLAGSYEQYF. The CDR3 DNA follows: TGTGCCAGCAGCTTGGCCGGCTCCTACGAGCAGTACTTC.